What follows is one T cell receptor beta chain and its context. The data were produced by immunoSEQ multiplex PCR, yet TCRdb's version contains in-frame clones alone and is incomplete. This sample has hundreds of thousands of clones, with around three quarters found just once. This entry is derived from a study of shared clonotypes between healthy human individuals. With 6 bases clipped from V and 6 bases from J, the junction kept 1 base outside the gene matches. The CDR3 loop spans 14 amino acids. Germline-derived CDR1 and CDR2 are WSHSY and SAAADI. The clonotype was recovered from a woman in her 30s in good health. The genes are TRBV10-2 and TRBJ2-2; 13 nucleotides line up with TRBD2. Sequences were obtained from memory CD4+ T cells sorted from blood. As to subset: CD45RA-negative fraction. The CDR3 spells CASRGLAGAGELFF. The CDR3, as DNA: TGCGCCAGCAGAGGACTAGCGGGAGCCGGGGAGCTGTTTTTT.